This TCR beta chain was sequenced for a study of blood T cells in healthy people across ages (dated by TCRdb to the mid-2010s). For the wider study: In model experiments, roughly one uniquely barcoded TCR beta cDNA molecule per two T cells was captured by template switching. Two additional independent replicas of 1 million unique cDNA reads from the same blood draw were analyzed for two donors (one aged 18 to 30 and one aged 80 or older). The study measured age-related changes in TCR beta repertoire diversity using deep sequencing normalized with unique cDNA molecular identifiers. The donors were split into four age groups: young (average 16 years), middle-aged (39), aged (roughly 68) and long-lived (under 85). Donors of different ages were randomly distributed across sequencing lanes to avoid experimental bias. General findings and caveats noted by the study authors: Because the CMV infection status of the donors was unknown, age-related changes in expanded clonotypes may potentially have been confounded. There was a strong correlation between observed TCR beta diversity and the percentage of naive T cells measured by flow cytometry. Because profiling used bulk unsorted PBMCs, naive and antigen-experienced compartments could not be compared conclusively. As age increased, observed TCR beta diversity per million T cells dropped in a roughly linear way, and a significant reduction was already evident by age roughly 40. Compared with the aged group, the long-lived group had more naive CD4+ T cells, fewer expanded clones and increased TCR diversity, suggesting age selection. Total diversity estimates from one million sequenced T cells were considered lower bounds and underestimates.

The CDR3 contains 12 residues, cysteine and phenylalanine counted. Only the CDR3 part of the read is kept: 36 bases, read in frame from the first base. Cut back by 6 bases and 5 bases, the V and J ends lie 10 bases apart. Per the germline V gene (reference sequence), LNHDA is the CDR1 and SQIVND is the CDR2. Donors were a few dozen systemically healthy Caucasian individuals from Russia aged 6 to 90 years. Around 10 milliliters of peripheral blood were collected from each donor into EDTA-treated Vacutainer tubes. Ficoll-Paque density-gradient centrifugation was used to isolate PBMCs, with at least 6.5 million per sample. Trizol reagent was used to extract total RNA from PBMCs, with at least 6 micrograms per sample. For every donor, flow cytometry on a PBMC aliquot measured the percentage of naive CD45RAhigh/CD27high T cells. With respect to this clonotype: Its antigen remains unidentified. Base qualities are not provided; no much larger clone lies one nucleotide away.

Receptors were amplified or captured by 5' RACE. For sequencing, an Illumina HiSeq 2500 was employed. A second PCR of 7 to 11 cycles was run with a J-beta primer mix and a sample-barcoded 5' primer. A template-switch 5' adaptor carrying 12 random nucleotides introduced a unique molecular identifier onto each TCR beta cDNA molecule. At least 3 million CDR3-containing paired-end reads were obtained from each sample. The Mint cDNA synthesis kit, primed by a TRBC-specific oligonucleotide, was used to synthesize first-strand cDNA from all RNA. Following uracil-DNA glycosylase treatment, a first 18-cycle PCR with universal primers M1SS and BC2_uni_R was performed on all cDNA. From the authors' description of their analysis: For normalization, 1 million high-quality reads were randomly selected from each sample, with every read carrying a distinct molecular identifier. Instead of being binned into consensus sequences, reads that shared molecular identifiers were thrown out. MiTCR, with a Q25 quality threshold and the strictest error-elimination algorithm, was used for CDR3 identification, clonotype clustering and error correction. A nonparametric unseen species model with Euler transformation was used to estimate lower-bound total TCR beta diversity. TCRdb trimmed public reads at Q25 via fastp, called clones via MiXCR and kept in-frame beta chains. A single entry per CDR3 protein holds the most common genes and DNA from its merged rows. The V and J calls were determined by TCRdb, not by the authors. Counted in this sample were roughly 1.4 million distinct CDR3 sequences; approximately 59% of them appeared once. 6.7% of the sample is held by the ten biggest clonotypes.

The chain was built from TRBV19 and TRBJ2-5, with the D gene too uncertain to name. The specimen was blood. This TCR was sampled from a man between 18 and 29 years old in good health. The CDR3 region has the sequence CASRAMGETQYF. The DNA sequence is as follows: TGTGCCAGTAGGGCCATGGGGGAGACCCAGTACTTC.